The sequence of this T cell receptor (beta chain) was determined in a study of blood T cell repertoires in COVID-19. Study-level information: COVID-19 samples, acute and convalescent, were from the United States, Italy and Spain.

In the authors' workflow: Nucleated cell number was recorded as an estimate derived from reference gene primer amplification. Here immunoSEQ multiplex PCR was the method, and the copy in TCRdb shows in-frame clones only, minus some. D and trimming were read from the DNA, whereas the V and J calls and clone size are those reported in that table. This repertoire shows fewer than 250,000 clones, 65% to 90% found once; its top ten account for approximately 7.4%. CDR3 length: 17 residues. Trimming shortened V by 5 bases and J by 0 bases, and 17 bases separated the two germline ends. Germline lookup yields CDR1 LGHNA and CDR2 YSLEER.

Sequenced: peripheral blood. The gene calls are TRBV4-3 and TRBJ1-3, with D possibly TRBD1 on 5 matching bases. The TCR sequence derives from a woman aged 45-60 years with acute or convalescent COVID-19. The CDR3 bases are TGCGCCAGCAGCTTCAATTACAGGTCCCTCTCTGGAAACACCATATATTTT. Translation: CASSFNYRSLSGNTIYF.